A single sample gave rise to the 21 T cell receptor beta chains below, sequenced in a study of blood T cell repertoires in COVID-19. The repertoire was sequenced with immunoSEQ multiplex PCR; TCRdb's copy has only in-frame clones and lacks some. Of 250,000 to 300,000 clones detected, roughly 90% appear once; the ten largest clones hold 1.9%. Sequencing input: PBMCs or T cells enriched from blood (not recorded which). These receptor sequences come from a woman aged 60-75 years who had recovered from COVID-19.

The rearrangement joins TRBV7-9 to TRBJ1-1; 7 nucleotides agree with TRBD1. Germline V CDR1 and CDR2: SEHNR, FQNEAQ (reference sequence). The V and J ends lost 4 bases and 5 bases, in that order; junction bases with no gene match: 7. CDR3 size: 14 residues. The CDR3 sequence is CASSSVRGQTEAFF. DNA of the CDR3: TGTGCCAGCAGCTCGGTAAGGGGGCAGACTGAAGCTTTCTTT. The whole variable domain, filled in from reference TRBV7-9 and TRBJ1-1, reads DTGVSQNPRHKITKRGQNVTFRCDPISEHNRLYWYRQTLGQGPEFLTYFQNEAQLEKSRLLSDRFSAERPKGSFSTLEIQRTEQGDSAMYLCASSSVRGQTEAFFGQGTRLTVV.

The chain combines TRBV5-1 with TRBJ1-1; no clear D gene. Germline V gives CDR1 SGHRS, CDR2 YFSETQ. V was pared by 6 bases and J by 2 bases, with 11 bases between. The CDR3 spans 13 residues. CDR3 sequence (DNA): TGCGCCAGCACGAGTGGAGGTAACACTGAAGCTTTCTTT. Residues: CASTSGGNTEAFF.

V is TRBV28 and J is TRBJ2-2; 7 nucleotides match TRBD2. There are 12 residues in the CDR3. In germline, CDR1 is MDHEN, CDR2 SYDVKM. The V and J ends lost 5 bases and 10 bases, in that order; junction bases with no gene match: 4. CDR3 sequence (DNA): TGTGCCAGCAGTCAACGACTAGCGGAGCTGTTTTTT. The encoded protein is CASSQRLAELFF.

V and J are TRBV10-3 and TRBJ1-1, with TRBD1 identical over 8 bases. The CDR3 has 12 residues. J was trimmed by 8 bases and V by 5 bases; bases with no gene match: 4. Germline loops: CDR1 ENHRY, CDR2 SYGVKD. CDR3 protein: CAISFDRGEAFF. CDR3 sequence (DNA): TGTGCCATCAGTTTTGACAGGGGCGAAGCTTTCTTT.

This clone was picked up one time. The CDR3 coding sequence is TGTGCCAGCTCACCCCCCGGACATCAGAATGGCTACACCTTC. This encodes CASSPPGHQNGYTF. V gene TRBV18 combines with J gene TRBJ1-2; a possible D gene is TRBD1 (5 bases). Germline CDR1 and CDR2: KGHSH and LQKENI. This CDR3 region has 14 residues. Trimming took 3 bases from V and 6 from J, leaving 14 bases between them.

The CDR3 loop reads CASSEQPYGYTF. Here the CDR3 DNA reads TGTGCCAGCAGCGAACAACCTTATGGCTACACCTTC. V is TRBV28 and J is TRBJ1-2; no clear D. Trimming shortened V by 6 bases and J by 5 bases, and 10 bases separated the two germline ends. Germline CDR1 reads MDHEN; CDR2 reads SYDVKM. The CDR3 consists of 12 residues.

The V gene is TRBV5-1, the J gene TRBJ2-3; TRBD2 aligns across 10 bases. CDR1 and CDR2 from the germline V gene are SGHRS and YFSETQ. This CDR3 is 17 amino acids long. V lost 0 bases, J lost 2 bases, and 6 bases stayed unmatched. CDR3 coding DNA: TGCGCCAGCAGCTTGGGGCCCGGGACTAGCGCCACAGATACGCAGTATTTT. Its translation: CASSLGPGTSATDTQYF.

This clone turned up a few times. The chain joins TRBV6-1 to TRBJ1-5; 8 bases are a match to TRBD1. The CDR3 length is 14 residues. CDR1 and CDR2 (germline): MNHNS, SASEGT. The J segment lost 7 bases and the V segment lost 6 bases, leaving 8 bases of the junction unmatched. This CDR3 is CASRPGGAGQPQHF. DNA for the CDR3: TGTGCCAGCAGGCCAGGGGGCGCGGGGCAGCCCCAGCATTTT.

In DNA, the CDR3 is TGTGCCAGCAGTCCGAATCGGGCGGGGGAGACCCAGTACTTC. Its translation: CASSPNRAGETQYF. The chain is built from TRBV28 and TRBJ2-5; D is perhaps TRBD2 (6 bases). Trimming took off 5 bases at V and 5 bases at J, with 15 bases between the two ends. Germline V gives CDR1 MDHEN, CDR2 SYDVKM. CDR3 length: 14 residues.

The chain uses TRBV27 and TRBJ1-4; no definite D call. CDR1 and CDR2 (germline): MNHEY, SMNVEV (reference sequence). V lost 0 bases to trimming and J lost 8 bases, with 10 bases between them. The CDR3 runs to 14 residues. This CDR3 reads CASSLSYSSEKLFF. In nucleotides, the CDR3 is TGTGCCAGCAGTTTATCATACAGCTCAGAAAAACTGTTTTTT.

This chain uses TRBV28 with TRBJ2-6; 7 nucleotides line up with TRBD2. There are 16 residues in the CDR3. V lost 8 bases to trimming and J lost 1 base; unmatched junction nucleotides: 8. Germline V gives CDR1 MDHEN, CDR2 SYDVKM. CDR3 sequence: CASHPAGESGANVLTF. CDR3 nucleotide sequence: TGTGCCAGCCATCCCGCGGGAGAATCTGGGGCCAACGTCCTGACTTTC.

The chain carries TRBV19 and TRBJ2-5; D may be TRBD1 (6 bases). This CDR3 is 12 amino acids long. The V gene lost 9 bases and the J gene lost 5 bases, with 13 bases spanning the gap. Germline V gene data show CDR1 as LNHDA and CDR2 as SQIVND (reference sequence). CDR3 bases: TGTGCCAGCCGAGGACAGCGGGAGACCCAGTACTTC. This translates into CASRGQRETQYF.

The gene calls are TRBV7-9 and TRBJ2-1; 7 bases are a match to TRBD2. The CDR3 spans 16 residues. Germline V gives CDR1 SEHNR, CDR2 FQNEAQ (reference sequence). J was trimmed by 6 bases and V by 0 bases; bases with no gene match: 8. The CDR3 DNA is TGTGCCAGCAGCTTAGCTGGAGGCGGGAGAGTCAATGAGCAGTTCTTC. This codes for CASSLAGGGRVNEQFF.

The rearrangement links TRBV14 to TRBJ2-1; 9 bases are a match to TRBD2. The CDR3 contains 16 residues. With V trimmed by 3 bases and J by 0 bases, 3 bases remained unmatched. Germline loops: CDR1 SGHDN, CDR2 FVKESK. The CDR3 DNA sequence: TGTGCCAGCAGCCACTTTAGCGGGAGCTCCTACAATGAGCAGTTCTTC. Protein: CASSHFSGSSYNEQFF.

The chain employs TRBV29-1 and TRBJ2-7, with D possibly being TRBD2 (6 bases). Trimming took off 0 bases at V and 5 bases at J, with 17 bases between the two ends. The V gene's germline CDR1 is SQVTM and CDR2 ANQGSEA. The CDR3 runs to 15 residues. The DNA for the CDR3 is TGCAGCGTTGAAGAAGCGGGCTTCGGGGCTAACGAGCAGTACTTC. This sequence encodes CSVEEAGFGANEQYF.

The V and J genes are TRBV6-5 and TRBJ2-3, with TRBD1 matching 11 bases. V shed 6 bases and J 4 bases; nucleotides not matched to a gene: 3. CDR1 MNHEY and CDR2 SVGAGI come from the germline V gene. This CDR3 contains 14 residues. In DNA, the CDR3 is TGTGCCAGCAGGGACAGGGGGCGCCCAGATACGCAGTATTTT. Its protein is CASRDRGRPDTQYF.

The chain carries TRBV12-3 or TRBV12-4 and TRBJ1-2, with 7 bases identical to TRBD1. V gave up 7 bases and J gave up 4 bases; unmatched junction bases: 6. The CDR3 has 13 amino acids. DNA for the CDR3: TGTGCCAGCAAGGGACAGAGAACCTATGGCTACACCTTC. Its translation: CASKGQRTYGYTF.

This chain joins TRBV6-2 or TRBV6-3 and TRBJ2-3; D is uncertain. The germline gives CDR1 MNHEY, CDR2 SVGEGT. The CDR3 has 14 amino acids. V dropped 0 bases and J dropped 6 bases, with 10 bases sitting between them. CDR3 in DNA: TGTGCCAGCAGTTACTCGCAGACCGGGGATACGCAGTATTTT. Amino acid sequence: CASSYSQTGDTQYF.

The rearrangement joins TRBV5-1 to TRBJ1-1, with 10 bases aligning to TRBD1. With V trimmed by 3 bases and J by 8 bases, 7 bases remained unmatched. Germline lookup yields CDR1 SGHRS and CDR2 YFSETQ. This CDR3 has 14 amino acids. CDR3 in amino acids: CASSYRQGAVEAFF. The CDR3 region has the DNA TGCGCCAGCAGCTACCGACAGGGGGCGGTGGAAGCTTTCTTT.

The chain has TRBV11-2 and TRBJ2-3; 8 nucleotides line up with TRBD2. The CDR3 is 16 residues long. Germline V gives CDR1 SGHAT, CDR2 FQNNGV. The J segment lost 3 bases and the V segment lost 2 bases, leaving 7 bases of the junction unmatched. DNA of the CDR3: TGTGCCAGCAGCTTAAGCCCAGCGGGAGAGACAGATACGCAGTATTTT. Protein sequence: CASSLSPAGETDTQYF.

This rearrangement joins TRBV3-1 (or the pseudogene TRBV3-2) to TRBJ2-2, with a tentative D call TRBD1 (5 bases). The CDR3 spans 15 residues. V lost 4 bases to trimming and J lost 1 base, with 10 bases between them. Germline V gives CDR1 LGHDT, CDR2 YNNKEL (reference sequence). The CDR3 DNA reads as TGTGCCAGCAGCCCCCGGACAATGAACACCGGGGAGCTGTTTTTT. Translated: CASSPRTMNTGELFF.